This T cell receptor beta chain came from a study of blood T cell repertoires in COVID-19. This CDR3 spans 14 amino acids. Per germline, CDR1 KGHDR and CDR2 SFDVKD. Losses at the gene ends were 7 bases for V and 2 bases for J; bases not matched to a gene: 3. Authors' data handling: Amplification with reference gene primers provided the estimates of nucleated cell counts. Data came from immunoSEQ multiplex PCR; TCRdb stores just in-frame clones and leaves some out. That table gives V, J and clone size, and the DNA gave D and trimming. The sample gives about 82,000 clones, 83% of which show up once; about a sixth is in the top ten.

This rearrangement joins TRBV24-1 to TRBJ1-1; 10 nucleotides line up with TRBD1. Sequencing input: peripheral blood. The receptor comes from a woman aged 60-70 years with acute or convalescent COVID-19. The CDR3 spells CATRDRGVNTEAFF. The CDR3 DNA reads as TGTGCCACCAGGGACAGGGGGGTAAACACTGAAGCTTTCTTT.